Only a few counts were recorded for the clone carrying this T cell receptor beta chain. This sample is part of a study of cytomegalovirus exposure and HLA in healthy donors. Vbeta (60) and Jbeta (13) primers were used in the PCR. Produced via immunoSEQ multiplex PCR; TCRdb's table is partial and in-frame only. The sample records around 150,000 clones, around three quarters being singletons. The V and J ends lost 6 bases and 2 bases, in that order; junction bases with no gene match: 2. The germline V gene encodes CDR1 MNHEY and CDR2 SMNVEV (reference sequence). The CDR3 has 14 residues. Sequenced input: PBMCs. This TCR was sampled from a man aged 40-49 years in good health and CMV-seronegative. The rearrangement links TRBV27 to TRBJ2-1; 9 bases match TRBD2. The CDR3 loop is CASRLAGTYNEQFF. The CDR3 region has the DNA TGTGCCAGCAGACTAGCGGGCACCTACAATGAGCAGTTCTTC.